The 28 T cell receptor beta chains below come from one sample, sequenced in a study of cytomegalovirus exposure and HLA in healthy donors. Primers for the PCR totalled 60 Vbeta and 13 Jbeta. Some clones are missing from TCRdb's copy, which holds only in-frame ones; the method was immunoSEQ multiplex PCR. The table shows about 94,000 clones, with 79% occurring only once. Sequenced input: PBMCs. The receptor set was obtained from a woman between 40 and 50 years old in good health and CMV-seronegative.

The sample holds a few counts of this clone. The chain combines TRBV5-4 with TRBJ1-2; D gene ambiguous. Germline CDR1 reads SGHNT; CDR2 reads YYREEE (reference sequence). There are 12 residues in the CDR3. V gave up 4 bases and J gave up 7 bases, with 11 bases separating them. The CDR3: CASSTSSGGYTF. The CDR3, as DNA: TGTGCCAGCAGCACGTCCAGCGGTGGCTACACCTTC. Complete variable domain (other parts from reference TRBV5-4 and TRBJ1-2): ETGVTQSPTHLIKTRGQQVTLRCSSQSGHNTVSWYQQALGQGPQFIFQYYREEENGRGNFPPRFSGLQFPNYSSELNVNALELDDSALYLCASSTSSGGYTFGSGTRLTVV.

The rearrangement joins TRBV13 to TRBJ2-3, with D tentatively TRBD1 (5 bases). The germline V gene encodes CDR1 PRHDT and CDR2 FYEKMQ (reference sequence). This CDR3 spans 12 amino acids. Trimming left V 5 bases short and J 5 bases short, with 8 bases between. CDR3 sequence: CASSLGLDTQYF. The DNA of the CDR3 is TGTGCCAGCAGCCTGGGGCTAGATACGCAGTATTTT.

V gene TRBV6-5 combines with J gene TRBJ1-2; 8 bases line up with TRBD1. The CDR3 is 14 residues long. Germline V lookup: CDR1 MNHEY, CDR2 SVGAGI. V was clipped by 5 bases and J by 0 bases; unmatched bases: 2. In DNA, the CDR3 is TGTGCCAGCAGTCCGGACAGGGCTAACTATGGCTACACCTTC. Its protein is CASSPDRANYGYTF.

This clone was detected a few times. The chain couples TRBV7-9 to TRBJ1-3, with 9 bases matching TRBD1. J gave up 4 bases and V 6 bases, and 10 bases lay outside the gene matches. This CDR3 has 16 amino acids. Germline CDR1 and CDR2: SEHNR and FQNEAQ (reference sequence). CDR3 coding DNA: TGTGCCAGCAGTACAGGGGGCCGGGGAGGAGGAAACACCATATATTTT. Its translation: CASSTGGRGGGNTIYF. The full variable domain, with the rest looked up from reference TRBV7-9 and TRBJ1-3, is DTGVSQNPRHKITKRGQNVTFRCDPISEHNRLYWYRQTLGQGPEFLTYFQNEAQLEKSRLLSDRFSAERPKGSFSTLEIQRTEQGDSAMYLCASSTGGRGGGNTIYFGEGSWLTVV.

The chain carries TRBV5-1 and TRBJ1-6; 7 bases agree with TRBD1. The CDR3 is 16 residues long. CDR1 and CDR2 from the germline V gene are SGHRS and YFSETQ. With V trimmed by 1 base and J by 4 bases, 5 bases remained unmatched. CDR3 DNA: TGCGCCAGCAGCTTGTCGGGACAGAGATATAATTCACCCCTCCACTTT. Translating gives CASSLSGQRYNSPLHF. Full variable domain (rest looked up from reference TRBV5-1 and TRBJ1-6): KAGVTQTPRYLIKTRGQQVTLSCSPISGHRSVSWYQQTPGQGLQFLFEYFSETQRNKGNFPGRFSGRQFSNSRSEMNVSTLELGDSALYLCASSLSGQRYNSPLHFGNGTRLTVT.

The J gene is TRBJ2-1, the V gene TRBV6-1, with D possibly being TRBD2 (5 bases). The germline V gene encodes CDR1 MNHNS and CDR2 SASEGT. The CDR3 has 15 residues. The V and J ends lost 1 base and 6 bases respectively, with 13 bases between them. CDR3 in DNA: TGTGCCAGCAGTGAAGTGGCGGGTGGTAGCAATGAGCAGTTCTTC. This sequence encodes CASSEVAGGSNEQFF.

V is TRBV6-5 and J is TRBJ1-1; D remains ambiguous. Trimming left V 5 bases short and J 1 base short, with 8 bases between. This CDR3 contains 13 residues. Germline-derived CDR1 and CDR2 are MNHEY and SVGAGI. Here the CDR3 DNA reads TGTGCCAGCAGTCGGGAGGCGAACACTGAAGCTTTCTTT. It translates to CASSREANTEAFF.

This chain links TRBV30 with TRBJ2-5; a possible D gene is TRBD2 (6 bases). This CDR3 region has 15 residues. V was cut by 3 bases and J by 5 bases, with 19 bases left in between. The germline CDR1 and CDR2 sequences are GTSNPN and SVGIG (reference sequence). The chain's CDR3 is CAWSRDSQGMETQYF. Written as DNA, the CDR3 is TGTGCCTGGAGCCGGGACTCTCAAGGGATGGAGACCCAGTACTTC.

This sequence joins TRBV5-4 and TRBJ1-3; no clear D. The V gene's germline CDR1 is SGHNT and CDR2 YYREEE (reference sequence). Deletions cut 1 base from V and 0 bases from J, with 8 bases between. The CDR3 extends over 15 amino acids. CDR3 nucleotides: TGTGCCAGCAGCTTGTACGCCGGCTCTGGAAACACCATATATTTT. Protein sequence: CASSLYAGSGNTIYF.

V and J are TRBV2 and TRBJ2-7; D is perhaps TRBD1 (6 bases). Germline values: CDR1 SNHLY, CDR2 FYNNEI. The ends were cut back, 4 bases at V and 5 bases at J, with 9 bases in the middle. The CDR3 spans 12 residues. DNA for the CDR3: TGTGCCAGCAGTGTACAGGGCCACGAGCAGTACTTC. Encoded protein: CASSVQGHEQYF.

The genes are TRBV6-5 and TRBJ2-2; 7 bases are a match to TRBD2. Germline CDR1 and CDR2: MNHEY and SVGAGI. This CDR3 spans 15 amino acids. After removal of 8 bases from V and 1 base from J, the junction contained 7 bases not matched to a gene. CDR3 sequence: CASWWGGGNTGELFF. The CDR3, as DNA: TGTGCCAGCTGGTGGGGCGGGGGGAACACCGGGGAGCTGTTTTTT.

On this clone: Relative to the germline gene, one junction end is altered; a read error may explain this. This chain links TRBV29-1 with TRBJ1-5; D uncertain. Germline V gene lookup returns CDR1 SQVTM and CDR2 ANQGSEA. CDR3 length: 12 amino acids. Here the CDR3 reads CSVTTGNQPQNF. CDR3 nucleotides: TGCAGCGTTACAACGGGTAATCAGCCCCAGAATTTT. The full variable domain, completed using reference TRBV29-1 and TRBJ1-5, is SAVISQKPSRDICQRGTSLTIQCQVDSQVTMMFWYRQQPGQSLTLIATANQGSEATYESGFVIDKFPISRPNLTFSTLTVSNMSPEDSSIYLCSVTTGNQPQNFGDGTRLSIL.

The chain is built from TRBV11-2 and TRBJ2-4; D gene uncertain. CDR1 SGHAT and CDR2 FQNNGV come from the germline V gene. CDR3 length: 15 residues. Trimming pared 5 bases from V and 0 bases from J, leaving 11 bases between. The CDR3 nucleotides are TGTGCCAGCAGCCCTACACAGCTAGCCAAAAACATTCAGTACTTC. Residues: CASSPTQLAKNIQYF. The variable domain in full, with the rest retrieved from reference TRBV11-2 and TRBJ2-4, is EAGVAQSPRYKIIEKRQSVAFWCNPISGHATLYWYQQILGQGPKLLIQFQNNGVVDDSQLPKDRFSAERLKGVDSTLKIQPAKLEDSAVYLCASSPTQLAKNIQYFGAGTRLSVL.

The chain combines TRBV5-5 with TRBJ2-1; 12 bases are a match to TRBD2. Looked up from germline, CDR1 is SGHKS and CDR2 is YYEKEE (reference sequence). The V and J ends lost 3 bases and 5 bases, in that order; junction bases with no gene match: 3. The CDR3 has 15 amino acids. The CDR3 here is CASSYSSGGDNEQFF. DNA for the CDR3: TGTGCCAGCAGCTATTCTAGCGGGGGGGACAATGAGCAGTTCTTC.

In nucleotides, the CDR3 is TGTGCCAGCAGATCCGTTGGGACTAGACTTCAAGAGACCCAGTACTTC. This encodes CASRSVGTRLQETQYF. This chain links TRBV7-2 with TRBJ2-5, with 8 bases fitting TRBD2. The trim removed 6 bases at V and 2 bases at J, leaving 11 bases unmatched. The CDR3 length is 16 residues. From germline, CDR1 is SGHTA and CDR2 FQGNSA.

The V call is TRBV5-8, the J call TRBJ2-3, with D maybe TRBD2 (5 bases). Looked up from germline, CDR1 is SGHTS and CDR2 is YDEGEE. The CDR3 is 15 residues long. V lost 4 bases, J lost 2 bases, and 14 bases lay in between. The CDR3 region has the DNA TGTGCCAGCAGCCCCGGGATGCTACTCACAGATACGCAGTATTTT. Amino acids: CASSPGMLLTDTQYF.

This chain links TRBV28 with TRBJ1-1; no reliable D call. The germline gives CDR1 MDHEN, CDR2 SYDVKM. Trimming shortened V by 1 base and J by 6 bases, and 6 bases separated the two germline ends. The CDR3 loop spans 12 amino acids. The CDR3 nucleotides are TGTGCCAGCAGTTTATCCCTATCTGAAGCTTTCTTT. Its translation is CASSLSLSEAFF.

The chain links TRBV27 to TRBJ1-4; D remains ambiguous. Deletions cut 5 bases from V and 14 bases from J, with 12 bases between. The CDR3 contains 11 residues. Per germline, CDR1 MNHEY and CDR2 SMNVEV (reference sequence). The CDR3 DNA is TGTGCCAGCAGTCCGGGCGGGAGGCTGTTTTTT. It specifies CASSPGGRLFF. The full variable domain, rest sourced from reference TRBV27 and TRBJ1-4, is EAQVTQNPRYLITVTGKKLTVTCSQNMNHEYMSWYRQDPGLGLRQIYYSMNVEVTDKGDVPEGYKVSRKEKRNFPLILESPSPNQTSLYFCASSPGGRLFFGSGTQLSVL.

The V call is TRBV4-1, the J call TRBJ1-1; D uncertain. Trimming pared 0 bases from V and 0 bases from J, leaving 11 bases between. Germline V lookup: CDR1 MGHRA, CDR2 YSYEKL. The CDR3 consists of 16 residues. The CDR3 region is CASSQEPTLVNTEAFF. CDR3 nucleotides: TGCGCCAGCAGCCAAGAGCCCACTTTGGTGAACACTGAAGCTTTCTTT.

This clone was detected only once. The chain recombines TRBV30 with TRBJ2-1, with TRBD2 matching 11 bases. Looked up from germline, CDR1 is GTSNPN and CDR2 is SVGIG (reference sequence). V was clipped by 2 bases and J by 9 bases; unmatched bases: 9. This CDR3 region has 15 residues. The CDR3 DNA follows: TGTGCCTGGAGTTTAGTAGCGGGGGGGCCGGCTGAGCAGTTCTTC. Amino acids: CAWSLVAGGPAEQFF.

The chain combines TRBV19 with TRBJ1-1; D gene unclear. This CDR3 contains 12 residues. CDR1 is LNHDA, CDR2 SQIVND, per germline (reference sequence). V was pared by 8 bases and J by 1 base, with 8 bases between. CDR3 in DNA: TGTGCCAGTGGAGGCCAGAACACTGAAGCTTTCTTT. Translated, it gives CASGGQNTEAFF.

This rearrangement joins TRBV7-3 to TRBJ2-1; 8 nucleotides align to TRBD1. The CDR3 is 16 amino acids. Germline V gene lookup returns CDR1 SGHTA and CDR2 FQGTGA. The junction had 9 bases not matched to a gene; V was cut back by 2 bases and J by 6 bases. The CDR3 DNA sequence: TGTGCCAGCAGCTTATCAGGGGGCCGGTTAATCAATGAGCAGTTCTTC. Its protein is CASSLSGGRLINEQFF.

V usage is TRBV7-2 and J usage is TRBJ1-6; the match to TRBD1 covers 8 bases. The CDR3 loop spans 17 amino acids. In germline, CDR1 is SGHTA, CDR2 FQGNSA. With 2 bases clipped from V and 6 bases from J, the junction kept 9 bases outside the gene matches. The CDR3 loop is CASSLSVSRGLNSPLHF. For the CDR3, the DNA is TGTGCCAGCAGCTTATCGGTTAGCAGGGGGCTTAATTCACCCCTCCACTTT.

This chain connects TRBV9 to TRBJ2-7; 9 bases fit TRBD2. The CDR3 has 16 residues. V lost 4 bases to trimming and J lost 4 bases; unmatched junction nucleotides: 12. Germline-derived CDR1 and CDR2 are SGDLS and YYNGEE. CDR3 sequence reads: CASSKSGGGEPYEQYF. Here the CDR3 DNA reads TGTGCCAGCAGCAAGAGCGGCGGGGGGGAACCTTACGAGCAGTACTTC.

The gene calls are TRBV2 and TRBJ1-3; no firm D call. The germline V gene has CDR1 SNHLY and CDR2 FYNNEI. This CDR3 has 16 residues. V was shortened by 3 bases and J by 0 bases, with 12 bases between the two germline ends. CDR3 DNA sequence: TGTGCCAGCAGTGATACCCACTTGTCCTCTGGAAACACCATATATTTT. Its protein is CASSDTHLSSGNTIYF.

CDR3 DNA: TGTGCCAGCAGCTTGGACTTAAGATGGGGGGGCGCTCCGGGGGAGACCCAGTACTTC. Translated: CASSLDLRWGGAPGETQYF. The chain joins TRBV7-9 to TRBJ2-5, with D perhaps matching TRBD2 (7 bases). This CDR3 is 19 amino acids long. Per the germline V gene, CDR1 is SEHNR and CDR2 is FQNEAQ (reference sequence). Trimming removed 3 bases from V and 5 bases from J, with 28 bases in between.

V and J are TRBV30 and TRBJ1-1; D might be TRBD1 (5 bases). Germline V gene sequence: CDR1 GTSNPN, CDR2 SVGIG (reference sequence). V was clipped by 0 bases and J by 4 bases, with 12 bases between them. The CDR3 sequence is 14 residues long. The CDR3 reads CAWSVGGSGTEAFF. The CDR3 DNA reads as TGTGCCTGGAGTGTCGGGGGGTCGGGCACTGAAGCTTTCTTT.

This clone was counted a single time. This rearrangement joins TRBV4-2 to TRBJ1-6; D remains ambiguous. CDR1 and CDR2 (germline): LGHNA, YNFKEQ. Trimming took off 1 base at V and 5 bases at J, with 12 bases between the two ends. CDR3 length equals 16 residues. The CDR3 coding sequence is TGTGCCAGCAGCCAAGTGTCGGGGAGCAATAATTCACCCCTCCACTTT. This encodes CASSQVSGSNNSPLHF.